The sequence of this T cell receptor (beta chain) was determined in a study of CD8+CD57+ T cells in acquired aplastic anemia. Turning to the study itself: The study obtained an average of roughly 3 ug of DNA from sorted CD4+ and CD8+ cells.

For this clonotype: Its antigen is as yet unknown.

TCR beta VDJ combinations and CDR3 sequences were profiled from genomic DNA. Via MiXCR, TCRdb re-called the reads, giving one row per CDR3 protein. Found here are roughly 240,000 distinct CDR3 sequences, 47% of them singletons; the top ten hold roughly 8%. Trimming took 6 bases from V and 0 from J, leaving 12 bases between them. CDR1 is MNHNS and CDR2 is SASEGT in the germline V gene. CDR3 size: 14 residues. Sequencing was done on patients that had shown CD8+CD57+ cell expansion by flow cytometry. The patients, all of them, had severe acquired aplastic anemia. Study observations and caveats: There were some 30 CD8+ CDR3 sequences that occurred in both patients and controls.

This clonotype was sampled from a human donor with aplastic anemia. The sample comprised sorted CD4+, CD8+, or CD8+CD57+ T cells (not recorded which) from PBMCs. The rearrangement links TRBV6-1 to TRBJ2-7; D may match TRBD1 or TRBD2 (5 bases each). CDR3 DNA sequence: TGTGCCAGCAGACTGGGGGACGGCTCCTACGAGCAGTACGTC. Protein: CASRLGDGSYEQYV.